The 5 T cell receptor beta chains below come from one sample, sequenced in a study of CD4 T cells in relation to SARS-CoV-2 and coronaviruses. For these receptors, no antigen is known. Produced via immunoSEQ multiplex PCR; TCRdb's table is partial and in-frame only. This sample has 36,000 or so clones, with over 70% found just once. The specimen sequenced was memory CD4+ T cells from PBMCs, cultured in vitro. These receptors were collected from an adult with COVID-19.

This clone appeared once. This CDR3 is CASSLLAGGPQHF. For the CDR3, the DNA is TGTGCCAGCAGCCTACTGGCCGGGGGGCCCCAGCATTTT. The chain joins TRBV7-2 to TRBJ1-5, with a tentative D call TRBD1 (5 bases). The CDR3 loop spans 13 amino acids. Per germline, CDR1 SGHTA and CDR2 FQGNSA. The V gene lost 5 bases and the J gene lost 9 bases, with 14 bases spanning the gap.

The gene calls are TRBV19 and TRBJ2-7; 10 bases agree with TRBD2. Germline CDR1 LNHDA, CDR2 SQIVND (reference sequence). V shed 4 bases and J 0 bases; nucleotides not matched to a gene: 0. This CDR3 contains 14 residues. CDR3 region: CASSTSGSSYEQYF. DNA of the CDR3: TGTGCCAGTAGTACTAGCGGGAGCTCCTACGAGCAGTACTTC.

CDR3 protein: CAISESVTGLNEKLFF. The CDR3 DNA is TGTGCCATCAGTGAGTCGGTCACGGGGCTTAATGAAAAACTGTTTTTT. The rearrangement joins TRBV10-3 to TRBJ1-4, with D possibly TRBD1 on 5 matching bases. The V gene's germline CDR1 is ENHRY and CDR2 SYGVKD. V shed 0 bases and J shed 4 bases, with 12 bases lying between them. There are 16 residues in the CDR3.

This clone is judged medium-sized. The chain joins TRBV2 to TRBJ2-3; no definite D call. CDR3 length: 13 amino acids. V was shortened by 6 bases and J by 0 bases, with 7 bases between the two germline ends. Germline V CDR1 and CDR2: SNHLY, FYNNEI. In DNA, the CDR3 is TGTGCCAGCAGGGTGTCTAGCACAGATACGCAGTATTTT. Its translation is CASRVSSTDTQYF.

This clone occurred a few times. This sequence joins TRBV5-1 and TRBJ2-5; 15 bases align to TRBD2. Germline lookup yields CDR1 SGHRS and CDR2 YFSETQ. V lost 5 bases to trimming and J lost 5 bases; unmatched junction nucleotides: 4. The CDR3 is 15 residues long. CDR3 DNA sequence: TGCGCCAGCAGTACCGGACTAGCGGGAGGGGAGACCCAGTACTTC. Protein: CASSTGLAGGETQYF.